This T cell receptor beta chain was recorded in a study of blood T cell repertoires in COVID-19. Clones were sequenced by immunoSEQ multiplex PCR, and TCRdb holds only the in-frame ones, with some missing. The repertoire holds more than 150,000 clones, about 86% seen once, with roughly 8.6% in the top ten. The CDR3 sequence is 12 residues long. Trimming shortened V by 3 bases and J by 6 bases, and 7 bases separated the two germline ends. Germline CDR1 SGHAT, CDR2 FQNNGV. The sequence was collected from a man in his sixties with acute or convalescent COVID-19. The chain recombines TRBV11-2 with TRBJ2-3; D uncertain. The sample was peripheral blood. The CDR3, as DNA: TGTGCCAGCAGCTTTTCCCAGGATACGCAGTATTTT. Residues: CASSFSQDTQYF.